This TCR beta chain was recorded in a study of shared clonotypes between healthy human individuals. The naive CD8 subset, CD45RO-negative cells positively selected for CCR7, excluded terminally differentiated effector memory CD45RA+ cells. Trimming removed 6 bases from V and 4 bases from J; junction bases left unmatched: 3. CDR3 length: 14 residues. Germline CDR1 MGHRA, CDR2 YSYEKL. The method was immunoSEQ multiplex PCR; TCRdb's version includes in-frame clones alone and lacks a portion of them. The sample has about 2.2 million clones; 90% to 95% are singletons. Study-level points and caveats: Sharing across four donors was highest in naive CD4 (around 5%) and lowest in memory CD8 (approximately 0.4%).

Details on this clone: Its cognate antigen is unknown.

The origin of this receptor is a man younger than 30 in good health. Some clones in this sample may be carry-over from other donors' samples. This chain connects TRBV4-1 to TRBJ2-3; 11 bases are a match to TRBD1. The specimen was naive CD8+ T cells from PBMCs. DNA for the CDR3: TGCGCCAGCAGACTGGGACAGGGGGCAGATACGCAGTATTTT. Translating it yields CASRLGQGADTQYF.